The 13 T cell receptor beta chains below all came from one sample that was sequenced in a study of T-cell reconstitution after alpha-beta-depleted transplantation in children. Preparing the TCRbeta library involved the use of unique molecular identifiers. TCRdb re-analysed the PCR reads in MiXCR, keeping a single row per CDR3 protein. The sample contains some 48,000 distinct CDR3 sequences, 5.5% to 7.5% of which appear only once. The sample here was PBMCs, mostly from graft donor cells, taken 60 days after TCRalphabeta/CD19-depleted stem cell transplant. These receptor sequences come from a female patient younger than 10 who had a stem cell transplant for aplastic anemia, so the T cells may come from the graft donor.

In its sample, this clonotype was seen a few times. This rearrangement joins TRBV19 to TRBJ2-6; the D gene is possibly TRBD1 (6 bases). This CDR3 has 18 amino acids. The V end was cut by 5 bases, the J end by 0 bases, with 17 bases between. Germline CDR1 and CDR2: LNHDA and SQIVND (reference sequence). The CDR3 DNA reads as TGTGCCAGTAGTGATCCGAGGACAGCGAGCTCTGGGGCCAACGTCCTGACTTTC. Translation: CASSDPRTASSGANVLTF.

Many counts were recorded for this clonotype. In DNA form, the CDR3 reads TGCAGCGCTCTCTCGGAGACAGGAACAGATACGCAGTATTTT. The encoded protein is CSALSETGTDTQYF. This chain links TRBV29-1 with TRBJ2-3; maybe TRBD1 (6 bases). Germline V gene data show CDR1 as SQVTM and CDR2 as ANQGSEA. Trimming removed 7 bases at V and 3 bases at J, with 17 bases between. This CDR3 spans 14 amino acids.

At least ten counts were recorded for this clonotype. V and J are TRBV20-1 and TRBJ2-5; D is possibly TRBD1 (6 bases). Between the trimmed V and J ends, which lost 4 bases and 2 bases, there was a span of 14 bases. CDR1 is DFQATT and CDR2 is SNEGSKA in the germline V gene (reference sequence). CDR3 length: 14 residues. The CDR3 DNA reads as TGCAGTGCTATCGGACAGCTTATACAAGAGACCCAGTACTTC. It is translated as CSAIGQLIQETQYF.

This clonotype showed up many times. The chain has TRBV2 and TRBJ1-5; D may be TRBD1 (6 bases). The germline V gene has CDR1 SNHLY and CDR2 FYNNEI. The CDR3 consists of 15 residues. The V end was cut by 4 bases, the J end by 5 bases, with 15 bases between. This chain's CDR3 is CASSASNAGDQPQHF. In DNA form, the CDR3 reads TGTGCCAGCAGTGCGTCCAATGCAGGGGATCAGCCCCAGCATTTT.

This clonotype was detected ten times or more. This chain joins TRBV7-2 and TRBJ1-3, with TRBD1 matching over 9 bases. With V trimmed by 6 bases and J by 2 bases, 5 bases remained unmatched. Germline V gives CDR1 SGHTA, CDR2 FQGNSA. This CDR3 is 15 amino acids long. Written as DNA, the CDR3 is TGTGCCAGCAGACCGGACAGGGGCCCTGGAAACACCATATATTTT. Protein product: CASRPDRGPGNTIYF. The full variable domain, rest sourced from reference TRBV7-2 and TRBJ1-3, is GAGVSQSPSNKVTEKGKDVELRCDPISGHTALYWYRQSLGQGLEFLIYFQGNSAPDKSGLPSDRFSAERTGGSVSTLTIQRTQQEDSAVYLCASRPDRGPGNTIYFGEGSWLTVV.

This clonotype was seen a few times. The V and J genes are TRBV7-9 and TRBJ1-5; TRBD1 is a possible D gene (5 bases). Per the germline V gene, CDR1 is SEHNR and CDR2 is FQNEAQ (reference sequence). Trimming took 6 bases from V and 2 from J, leaving 14 bases between them. The length of the CDR3 is 15 residues. Written as DNA, the CDR3 is TGTGCCAGCAGACCGGGACGGTTCGGCAATCAGCCCCAGCATTTT. Translating gives CASRPGRFGNQPQHF.

This clonotype showed up just a few times. The rearrangement links TRBV30 to TRBJ2-3; weak D call: TRBD1 (6 bases). The CDR3 is made up of 15 amino acids. The germline gives CDR1 GTSNPN, CDR2 SVGIG (reference sequence). Trimming took off 0 bases at V and 3 bases at J, with 13 bases between the two ends. CDR3 residues: CAWSVNWGPTDTQYF. CDR3 DNA sequence: TGTGCCTGGAGTGTAAATTGGGGGCCAACAGATACGCAGTATTTT.

This clonotype was detected many times. J is TRBJ1-1 and V is TRBV4-1; D possibly corresponds to TRBD1 (5 bases). Trimming removed 0 bases at V and 1 base at J, with 18 bases between. This CDR3 has 18 residues. CDR1 MGHRA and CDR2 YSYEKL come from the germline V gene. This CDR3 reads CASSQEGPGRLGNTEAFF. For the CDR3, the DNA is TGCGCCAGCAGCCAAGAGGGACCAGGTAGGCTTGGGAACACTGAAGCTTTCTTT.

This clonotype was detected only a few times. V usage is TRBV24-1 and J usage is TRBJ2-1; 12 bases agree with TRBD1. The CDR3 extends over 19 amino acids. CDR1 is KGHDR, CDR2 SFDVKD, per germline. V was pared by 0 bases and J by 12 bases, with 17 bases of the junction left unmatched. CDR3 residues: CATSDLQRGTGGAGYPQFF. The CDR3 DNA sequence: TGTGCCACCAGTGATTTGCAACGGGGGACAGGGGGCGCTGGGTACCCGCAGTTCTTC.

This clonotype was found many times. V gene TRBV4-2 combines with J gene TRBJ2-5; no reliable D call. Per the germline V gene, CDR1 is LGHNA and CDR2 is YNFKEQ. Trimming left V 5 bases short and J 1 base short, with 11 bases between. This CDR3 has 14 amino acids. The CDR3 sequence is CASSDQRTQETQYF. The CDR3 nucleotides are TGTGCCAGCAGCGACCAGAGGACCCAAGAGACCCAGTACTTC.

At least ten counts were recorded for this clonotype. The chain is built from TRBV20-1 and TRBJ1-2; D may be TRBD1 (6 bases). Germline V gene lookup returns CDR1 DFQATT and CDR2 SNEGSKA (reference sequence). The V gene lost 6 bases and the J gene lost 2 bases, with 19 bases spanning the gap. The CDR3 consists of 15 residues. CDR3 amino acids: CSAKQRPGANYGYTF. The CDR3 DNA reads TGCAGTGCAAAACAGCGGCCGGGGGCCAACTATGGCTACACCTTC.

This clonotype was detected ten times or more. The chain links TRBV28 to TRBJ1-4; TRBD1 is a possible D gene (5 bases). The CDR3 covers 14 residues. Trimming shortened V by 6 bases and J by 4 bases, and 12 bases separated the two germline ends. From germline, CDR1 is MDHEN and CDR2 SYDVKM. The CDR3 here is CASRTGTVNEKLFF. CDR3 DNA sequence: TGTGCCAGCAGGACCGGGACGGTTAATGAAAAACTGTTTTTT.

This clonotype came up many times. The chain employs TRBV7-6 and TRBJ2-1, with D maybe TRBD2 (6 bases). In germline, CDR1 is SGHVS, CDR2 FNYEAQ. The V end was cut by 5 bases, the J end by 3 bases, with 17 bases between. The CDR3 has 16 residues. DNA for the CDR3: TGTGCCAGCAGCGACATGGGGGGTTTTAACTACAATGAGCAGTTCTTC. It codes for CASSDMGGFNYNEQFF.